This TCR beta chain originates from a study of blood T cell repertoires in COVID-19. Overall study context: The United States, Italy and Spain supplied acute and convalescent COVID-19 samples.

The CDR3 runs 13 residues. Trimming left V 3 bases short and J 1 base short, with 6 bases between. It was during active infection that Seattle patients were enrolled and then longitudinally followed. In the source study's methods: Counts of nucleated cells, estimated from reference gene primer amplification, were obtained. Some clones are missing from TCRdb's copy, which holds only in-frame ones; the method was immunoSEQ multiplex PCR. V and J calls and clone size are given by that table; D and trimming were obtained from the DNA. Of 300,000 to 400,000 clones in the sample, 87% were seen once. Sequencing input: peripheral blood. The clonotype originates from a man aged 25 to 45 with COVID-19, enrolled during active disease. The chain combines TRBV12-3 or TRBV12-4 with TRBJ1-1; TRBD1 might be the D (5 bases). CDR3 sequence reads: CASSLGRNTEAFF. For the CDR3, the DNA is TGTGCCAGCAGTTTGGGGCGGAACACTGAAGCTTTCTTT.